This is a list of T cell receptor beta chains from one sample in a study of T cells in Graves' hyperthyroidism and ophthalmopathy. MiXCR, applied by TCRdb to the multiplex PCR reads, yields one record per CDR3 protein. The repertoire holds 250,000 to 300,000 distinct CDR3 sequences, with about 13% as singletons. The sequenced sample was blood. The receptors originated from a woman in her forties with Graves' hyperthyroidism. Both conserved end residues are part of each CDR3. D genes are given only for firm matches. Some rows mark clone size as missing; the rest say once, few, many or name a class of expanded clone.

>NA|TRBV6-1|TRBD2|TRBJ2-1
CASRDREGSGRSQGSYNEQFF
TGTGCCAGCAGGGACAGGGAGGGTAGCGGGAGGTCCCAGGGCTCCTACAATGAGCAGTTCTTC
>many|TRBV27|TRBD1|TRBJ1-5
CASSLTGNQPQHF
TGTGCCAGCAGCCTGACAGGGAATCAGCCCCAGCATTTT
>many|TRBV5-1|NA|TRBJ1-2
CASSLGTQGLGYTF
TGCGCCAGCAGCTTGGGAACCCAGGGGCTTGGCTACACCTTC
>many|TRBV7-3|NA|TRBJ1-6
CASSLSSYNSPLHF
TGTGCCAGCAGCCTGAGCTCCTATAATTCACCCCTCCACTTT
>few|TRBV12-3/TRBV12-4|NA|TRBJ2-5
CASSLERSIQYF
TGTGCCAGCAGTTTGGAACGGTCTATTCAGTACTTC
>many|TRBV27|NA|TRBJ2-3
CASSQGWQGGTDTQYF
TGTGCCAGCAGCCAGGGGTGGCAGGGTGGCACAGATACGCAGTATTTT
>many|TRBV12-3/TRBV12-4|TRBD2|TRBJ2-2
CASSYSGTSGRGGTGELFF
TGTGCCAGCAGCTACTCCGGGACTAGCGGGAGGGGGGGCACCGGGGAGCTGTTTTTT
>many|TRBV7-2|NA|TRBJ2-6
CASSLAVSSSTF
TGTGCCAGCAGCTTAGCCGTCTCTAGCTCGACTTTC
>many|TRBV20-1|NA|TRBJ2-7
CSARRDPKGQYF
TGCAGTGCGAGACGGGACCCTAAAGGGCAGTACTTC
>many|TRBV20-1|TRBD2|TRBJ2-7
CSASGIGTTYEQYF
TGCAGTGCTAGTGGGATAGGGACTACCTACGAGCAGTACTTC
>many|TRBV28|TRBD1|TRBJ2-3
CASSQPGQSDTQYF
TGTGCCAGCAGTCAGCCGGGACAGTCAGATACGCAGTATTTT
>many|TRBV5-5|NA|TRBJ1-1
CASSLRHRGTEAFF
TGTGCCAGCAGCCTCCGCCACCGAGGGACTGAAGCTTTCTTT
>many|TRBV28|NA|TRBJ1-2
CASSSGRVNYGYTF
TGTGCCAGCAGTTCCGGTCGCGTCAACTATGGCTACACCTTC